In its sample, the clone carrying this TCR beta chain was seen a few times. TCRdb itself ran the RACE reads through MiXCR, one entry per CDR3 protein. This sample has over 11,000 distinct CDR3 sequences, with 16% found just once. This entry comes from a study of human T cells and chemical hapten exposure. Overall study: Upper-back patches of 0.01% DPC were read at 6 days.

The J segment lost 5 bases and the V segment lost 4 bases, leaving 7 bases of the junction unmatched. The CDR3 totals 14 residues. Germline CDR1 and CDR2: SGDLS and YYNGEE. Stated time point: patch test 1, 2 weeks after DPC sensitization. Treatment: therapeutic diphenylcyclopropenone sensitization with weekly scalp DPC. This clonotype was sampled from a woman in her 30s with alopecia areata. Some clones in this sample may be carry-over from other donors' samples. Sequencing was performed on whole blood, taken in connection with sensitization to the hapten diphenylcyclopropenone (DPC). The V gene is TRBV9, the J gene TRBJ2-3, with TRBD2 matching 7 bases. The DNA of the CDR3 is TGTGCCAGCAGCATGAGCGGGAAAGTAGATACGCAGTATTTT. Its translation: CASSMSGKVDTQYF.